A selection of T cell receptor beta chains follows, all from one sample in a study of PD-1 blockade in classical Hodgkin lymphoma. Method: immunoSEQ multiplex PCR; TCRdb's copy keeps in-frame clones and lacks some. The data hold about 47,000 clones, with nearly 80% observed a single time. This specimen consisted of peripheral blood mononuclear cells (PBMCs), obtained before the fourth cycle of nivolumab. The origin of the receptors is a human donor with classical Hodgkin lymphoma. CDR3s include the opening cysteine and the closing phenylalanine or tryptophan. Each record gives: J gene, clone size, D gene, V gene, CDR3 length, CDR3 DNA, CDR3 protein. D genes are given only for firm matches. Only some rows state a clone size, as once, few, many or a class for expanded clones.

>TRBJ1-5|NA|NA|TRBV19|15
TGTGCCAGTCGTACGGGGATGGACTCCAATCAGCCCCAGCATTTT
CASRTGMDSNQPQHF
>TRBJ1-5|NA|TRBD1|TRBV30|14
TGTGCCTGGAGGGGACAGCATAGCAATCAGCCCCAGCATTTT
CAWRGQHSNQPQHF
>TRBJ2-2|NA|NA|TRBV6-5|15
TGTGCCAGCAGAGCACCATCGGTTCTTGCCGGGGAGCTGTTTTTT
CASRAPSVLAGELFF
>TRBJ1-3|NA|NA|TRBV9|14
TGTGCCAGCAGCGTAGGGGACACTCGAAACACCATATATTTT
CASSVGDTRNTIYF
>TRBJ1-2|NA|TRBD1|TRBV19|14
TGTGCCAGTACCCAATGGACAGGGGGTGGTGGCTACACCTTC
CASTQWTGGGGYTF
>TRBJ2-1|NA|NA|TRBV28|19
TGTGCCAGCAGCCCTAACCCCGGGGCTGCCCCGAAACGTATGAATGAGCAGTTCTTC
CASSPNPGAAPKRMNEQFF
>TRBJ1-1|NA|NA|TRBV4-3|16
TGCGCCAGCAGCCAAGATCCCGGGGGCGCTTTCACTGAAGCTTTCTTT
CASSQDPGGAFTEAFF
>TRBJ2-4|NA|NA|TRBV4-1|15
TGCGCCAGCAGCCAATACTTAACAGCCAAAAACATTCAGTACTTC
CASSQYLTAKNIQYF
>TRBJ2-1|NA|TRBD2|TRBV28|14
TGTGCCAGCAATGCGCTAGCGGGGAAGGGTGAGCAGTTCTTC
CASNALAGKGEQFF
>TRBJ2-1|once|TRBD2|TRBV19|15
TGTGCCAGTAGGGGGCTAGCGGGAGGGCCTCCCATGCAGTTCTTC
CASRGLAGGPPMQFF
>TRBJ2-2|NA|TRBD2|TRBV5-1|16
TGCGCCAGCAGCTCAAATGGACTAGCGGGAGCGGGGGAGCTGTTTTTT
CASSSNGLAGAGELFF
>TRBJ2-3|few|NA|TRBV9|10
TGTGCCAGCGGCACAGATACGCAGTATTTT
CASGTDTQYF
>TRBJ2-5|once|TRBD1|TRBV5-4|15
TGTGCCAGCAGCTTCGGGGACAGGGGGCGCAATGCCCAGTACTTC
CASSFGDRGRNAQYF
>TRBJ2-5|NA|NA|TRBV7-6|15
TGTGCCAGCAGCTTAGTGGCAGGGTCTTACGAGACCCAGTACTTC
CASSLVAGSYETQYF
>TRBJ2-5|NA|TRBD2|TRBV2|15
TGTGCCAGCAGTGATGCGCTAGCGGGAGGTGAGACCCAGTACTTC
CASSDALAGGETQYF
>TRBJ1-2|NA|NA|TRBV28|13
TGTGCCAGTAACTACAGGAGGACTGATGGCTACACCTTC
CASNYRRTDGYTF
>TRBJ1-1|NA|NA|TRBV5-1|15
TGCGCCAGCAGCTTGGTTGGGGGCGGTAACACTGAAGCTTTCTTT
CASSLVGGGNTEAFF
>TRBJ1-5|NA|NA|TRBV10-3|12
TGTGCCATCGGCAATTTCAATCAGCCCCAGCATTTT
CAIGNFNQPQHF
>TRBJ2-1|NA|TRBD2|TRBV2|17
TGTGCCACCAAAACTAGCGGGAGGGCCTTATCGGTCAATGAGCAGTTCTTC
CATKTSGRALSVNEQFF
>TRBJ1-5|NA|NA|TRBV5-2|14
TGTGCCAGCAGCCCTCCCGGGGAGAATCAGCCCCAGCATTTT
CASSPPGENQPQHF
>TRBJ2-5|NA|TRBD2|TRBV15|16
TGTGCCACCAGCAGGCAAACCGGGACTAGAAAAGAGACCCAGTACTTC
CATSRQTGTRKETQYF
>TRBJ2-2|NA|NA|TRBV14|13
TGTGCCAGCAGCGGACTTAACACCGGGGAGCTGTTTTTT
CASSGLNTGELFF
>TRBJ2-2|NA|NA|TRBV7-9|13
TGTGCCAGCACCAGACTTTACTCCGGGGAGCTGTTTTTT
CASTRLYSGELFF
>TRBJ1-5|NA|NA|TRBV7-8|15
TGTGCCAGCAGCTCGGACACTAGCGTAAATCAGCCCCAGCATTTT
CASSSDTSVNQPQHF
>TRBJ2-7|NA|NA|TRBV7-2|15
TGTGCCAGCAGCTTAGACTACGGAAGCTCCTACGAGCAGTACTTC
CASSLDYGSSYEQYF
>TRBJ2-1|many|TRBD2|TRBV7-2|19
TGTGCCAGCAGCTTAAGGAGATTAAGTAGGCTAGCGGGAGGACATGAGCAGTTCTTC
CASSLRRLSRLAGGHEQFF